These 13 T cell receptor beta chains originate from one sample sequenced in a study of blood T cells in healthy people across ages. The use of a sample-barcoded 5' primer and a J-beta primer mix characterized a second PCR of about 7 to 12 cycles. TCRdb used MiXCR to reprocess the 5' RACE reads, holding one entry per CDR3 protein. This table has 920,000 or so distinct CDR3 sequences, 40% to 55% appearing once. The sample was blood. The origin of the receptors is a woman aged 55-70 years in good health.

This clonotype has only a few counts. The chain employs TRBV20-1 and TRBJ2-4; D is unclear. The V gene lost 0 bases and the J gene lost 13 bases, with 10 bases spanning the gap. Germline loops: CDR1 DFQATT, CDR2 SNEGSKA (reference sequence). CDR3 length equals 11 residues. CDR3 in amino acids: CSARDPLEQYF. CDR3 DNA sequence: TGCAGTGCTAGAGATCCCTTGGAGCAGTACTTC.

Here the CDR3 DNA reads TGCAGTGCTAGAGATCTGGGACTAGCGGGAGGGCCGCCCGCGGACAATGAGCAGTTCTTC. This encodes CSARDLGLAGGPPADNEQFF. The chain employs TRBV20-1 and TRBJ2-1; 16 nucleotides align to TRBD2. Germline CDR1 is DFQATT and CDR2 is SNEGSKA (reference sequence). The V and J ends lost 0 bases and 5 bases, in that order; junction bases with no gene match: 13. There are 20 residues in the CDR3.

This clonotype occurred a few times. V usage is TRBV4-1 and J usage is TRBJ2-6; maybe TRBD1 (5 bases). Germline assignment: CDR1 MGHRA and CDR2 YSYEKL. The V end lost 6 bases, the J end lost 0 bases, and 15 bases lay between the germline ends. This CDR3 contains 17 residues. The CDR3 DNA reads TGCGCCAGCAGTCTAGGGGCCCAATCCTCTGGGGCCAACGTCCTGACTTTC. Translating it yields CASSLGAQSSGANVLTF.

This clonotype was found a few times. The CDR3 sequence: CASRGTAPYNEQFF. As DNA, the CDR3 is TGTGCCAGCAGGGGGACAGCTCCCTACAATGAGCAGTTCTTC. The V and J genes are TRBV7-9 and TRBJ2-1, with 7 bases that match TRBD1. Germline CDR1 SEHNR, CDR2 FQNEAQ (reference sequence). With V trimmed by 6 bases and J by 2 bases, 4 bases remained unmatched. This CDR3 comprises 14 residues.

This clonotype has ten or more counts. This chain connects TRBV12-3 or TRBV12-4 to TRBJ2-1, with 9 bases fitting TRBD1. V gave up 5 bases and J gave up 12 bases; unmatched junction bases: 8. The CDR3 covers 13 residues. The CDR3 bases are TGTGCCAGCAGTCCGACAGGGGGAATGCTGCAGTTCTTC. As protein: CASSPTGGMLQFF.

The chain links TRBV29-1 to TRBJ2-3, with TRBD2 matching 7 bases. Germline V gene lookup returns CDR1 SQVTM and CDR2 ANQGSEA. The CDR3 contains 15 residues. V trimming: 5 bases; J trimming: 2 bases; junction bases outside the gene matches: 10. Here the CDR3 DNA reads TGCAGCGTTCTCCCAGGCGGGAGCCCCACAGATACGCAGTATTTT. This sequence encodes CSVLPGGSPTDTQYF.

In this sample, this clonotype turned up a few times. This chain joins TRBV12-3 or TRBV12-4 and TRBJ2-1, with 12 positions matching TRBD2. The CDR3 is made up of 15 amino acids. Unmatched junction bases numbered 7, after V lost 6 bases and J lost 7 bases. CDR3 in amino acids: CASRSSGRVWNEQFF. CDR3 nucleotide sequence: TGTGCCAGCAGATCTAGCGGGAGGGTGTGGAATGAGCAGTTCTTC.

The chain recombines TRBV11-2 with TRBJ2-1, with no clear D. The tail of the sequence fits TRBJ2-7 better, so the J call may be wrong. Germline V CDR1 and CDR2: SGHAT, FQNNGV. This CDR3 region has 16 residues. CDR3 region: CASSLASPTSYNEQYF. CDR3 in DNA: TGTGCCAGCAGCTTAGCCAGCCCTACTTCATACAATGAGCAGTACTTC.

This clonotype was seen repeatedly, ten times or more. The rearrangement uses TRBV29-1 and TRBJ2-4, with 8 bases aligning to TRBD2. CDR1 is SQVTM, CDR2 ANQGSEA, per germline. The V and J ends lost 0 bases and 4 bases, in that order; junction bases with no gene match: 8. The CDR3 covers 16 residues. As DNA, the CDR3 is TGCAGCGTTGAAGATCGGGAGCGGGAGCTGAAAAACATTCAGTACTTC. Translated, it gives CSVEDRERELKNIQYF.

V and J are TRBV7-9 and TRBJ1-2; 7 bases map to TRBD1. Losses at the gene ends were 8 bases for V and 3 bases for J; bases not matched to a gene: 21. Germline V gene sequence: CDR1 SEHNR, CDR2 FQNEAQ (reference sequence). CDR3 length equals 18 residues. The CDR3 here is CASVSGSGLGGADYGYTF. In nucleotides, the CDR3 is TGTGCCAGCGTGTCGGGGTCGGGCCTAGGGGGCGCGGACTATGGCTACACCTTC.

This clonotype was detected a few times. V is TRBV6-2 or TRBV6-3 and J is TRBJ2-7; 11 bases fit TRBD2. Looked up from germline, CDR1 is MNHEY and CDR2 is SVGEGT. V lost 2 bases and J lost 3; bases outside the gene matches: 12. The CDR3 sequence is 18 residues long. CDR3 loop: CASSYASILGLADYEQYF. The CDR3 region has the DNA TGTGCCAGCAGTTACGCATCCATATTGGGACTAGCGGACTACGAGCAGTACTTC.

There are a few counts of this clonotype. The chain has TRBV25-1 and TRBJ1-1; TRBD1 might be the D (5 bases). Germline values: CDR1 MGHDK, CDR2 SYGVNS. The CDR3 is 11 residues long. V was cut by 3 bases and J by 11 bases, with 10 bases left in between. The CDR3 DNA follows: TGTGCCAGCAGTGAGGGACGTCGGGCTTTCTTT. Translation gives CASSEGRRAFF. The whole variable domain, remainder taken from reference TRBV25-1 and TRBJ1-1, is EADIYQTPRYLVIGTGKKITLECSQTMGHDKMYWYQQDPGMELHLIHYSYGVNSTEKGDLSSESTVSRIRTEHFPLTLESARPSHTSQYLCASSEGRRAFFGQGTRLTVV.

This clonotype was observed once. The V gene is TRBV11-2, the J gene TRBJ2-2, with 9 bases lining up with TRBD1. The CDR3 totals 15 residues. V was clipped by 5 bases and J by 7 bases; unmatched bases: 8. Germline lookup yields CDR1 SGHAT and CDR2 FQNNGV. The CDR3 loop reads CASSLGQGRFGELFF. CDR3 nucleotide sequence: TGTGCCAGCAGCCTAGGACAGGGGAGATTCGGGGAGCTGTTTTTT.